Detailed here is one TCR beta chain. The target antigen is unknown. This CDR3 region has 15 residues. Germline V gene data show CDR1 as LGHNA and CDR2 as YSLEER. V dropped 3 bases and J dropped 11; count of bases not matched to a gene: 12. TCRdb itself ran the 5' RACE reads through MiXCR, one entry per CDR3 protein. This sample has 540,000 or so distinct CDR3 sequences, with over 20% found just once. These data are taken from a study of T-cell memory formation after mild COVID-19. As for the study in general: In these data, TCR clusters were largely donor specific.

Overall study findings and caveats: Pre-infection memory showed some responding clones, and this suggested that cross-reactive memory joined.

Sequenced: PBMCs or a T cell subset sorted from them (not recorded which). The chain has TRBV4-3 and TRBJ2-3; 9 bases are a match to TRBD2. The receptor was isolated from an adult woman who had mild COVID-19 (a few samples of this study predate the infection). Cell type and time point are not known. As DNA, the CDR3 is TGCGCCAGCAGCCAGGATGGACTAGCGTCTCGGGGGCAGTATTTT. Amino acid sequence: CASSQDGLASRGQYF.